This T cell receptor (beta chain) was observed in a study of T cell responses to AZD1222 COVID-19 vaccine (dated by TCRdb to the early 2020s). General notes on the study: TCR sequencing was performed for about 240 trial participants, of whom roughly 200 were given two doses of AZD1222 and about 25 were given two doses of MenACWY control vaccine. Trial participants were enrolled into age subgroups of 18-55, 56-69 and 70-plus years, which contained about 150, 27 and 61 TCR-sequenced participants, respectively. Overall study outcomes, separate from this receptor: Epitopes outside the regions mutated in the B.1.351 and B.1.1.7 variants were reportedly recognized by nearly half of the unique spike-specific TCRs. The vaccine-associated CD4 TCRs covered the entire spike protein, and the dominant responses fell in regions 160-218 and 743-854. No day 14 peak-response samples were available, so repertoires were characterized only after the peak T cell response. Participants were mostly white British, with more females than males. The authors suggested clonal diversity may have been underestimated. The 56-69-year group was small, and its depth increase did not reach significance, likely because of low power. Only six or seven AZD1222 recipients were SARS-CoV-2 seropositive at baseline, limiting conclusions about previously exposed vaccinees. A significant rise in spike-specific TCR breadth and depth was observed after two AZD1222 doses relative to day 0 and relative to MenACWY recipients.

The CDR3 regions of human TCRbeta chains were analyzed by immunosequencing. Regarding the original processing steps: TCRs in the repertoires were matched against a reference library of SARS-CoV-2-specific TCRs that had been generated with the MIRA antigen-specificity platform. Breadth meant the fraction of unique TCRs that were SARS-CoV-2-associated, whereas depth meant the fraction of total T cells that were SARS-CoV-2-associated. Using the MIRA data, each spike-specific TCR was mapped to the spike region that the TCR reacts to and placed in a CD4 or CD8 class. Log10-transformed breadth and depth values were compared by one-way ANOVA with Sidak's multiple comparisons tests. TCRdb mirrors the immuneACCESS table, restricted to in-frame sequences. Some clones are absent from its copies; in checked studies, under half trace to an unresolved V gene, and the reason for the others is unknown. V and J calls and clone size are given by that table; D and trimming were obtained from the DNA. Here the sample has 150,000 to 200,000 clones; 85% to 90% occur a single time. The ten top clones hold 2.7% of the sample.

Concerning this clone itself: The antigen it recognizes is unknown. Base qualities are not provided; no much larger clone lies one nucleotide away.

Explained via the paper, the time point label denotes: baseline before first vaccination. Interpreted using the paper, the treatment or condition label stands for: meningococcal conjugate vaccine given as trial control. Vaccinee samples were obtained from the UK trials COV001 and COV002, which included a single-blind randomized controlled phase 2/3 trial of AZD1222 (ChAdOx1 nCoV-19) in healthy adults. For TCRbeta chain sequencing, PBMC samples were collected from trial participants at day 0 and at day 28 after the second dose. V loses 5 bases, J loses 0 bases, and the germline ends lie 19 bases apart. Taken from cysteine to phenylalanine, the CDR3 has 17 residues. Solely the CDR3 DNA is kept, with 51 bases framed from the first base. CDR1 and CDR2 (SNHLY, FYNNEI) derive from the germline V gene.

This specimen was peripheral blood, taken on day 0 of MenACWY control vaccination. The receptor's source is an adult in good health. The rearranged chain carries TRBV2 and TRBJ1-2; a tentative D match to TRBD1 spans 5 bases. DNA sequence: TGTGCCAGCAGTCCCAGGGATCTAATCCTACCTAACTATGGCTACACCTTC. This gives the protein CASSPRDLILPNYGYTF.